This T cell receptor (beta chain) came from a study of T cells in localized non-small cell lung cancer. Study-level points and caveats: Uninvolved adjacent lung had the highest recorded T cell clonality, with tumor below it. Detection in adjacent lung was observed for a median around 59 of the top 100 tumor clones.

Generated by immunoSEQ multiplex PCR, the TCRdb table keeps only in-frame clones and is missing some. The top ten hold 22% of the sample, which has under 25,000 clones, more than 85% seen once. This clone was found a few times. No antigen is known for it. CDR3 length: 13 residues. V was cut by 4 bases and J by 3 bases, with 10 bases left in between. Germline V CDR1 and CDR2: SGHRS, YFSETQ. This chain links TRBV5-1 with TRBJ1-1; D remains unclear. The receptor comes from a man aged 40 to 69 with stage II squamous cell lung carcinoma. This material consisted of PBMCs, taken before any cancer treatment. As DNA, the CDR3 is TGCGCCAGCAGCCCCTCAGTGGACACTGAAGCTTTCTTT. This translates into CASSPSVDTEAFF.